Many counts were recorded for the clone carrying this T cell receptor (beta chain). Its antigen is still unknown. This record belongs to a study of T cells in Graves' hyperthyroidism and ophthalmopathy. Study at large: Peripheral blood sampling occurred at initial diagnosis, before any treatment. Broader study findings: Ophthalmopathy was told apart from stable hyperthyroidism by a 13 V-J model.

The CDR3 covers 16 residues. From germline, CDR1 is SNHLY and CDR2 FYNNEI. The V and J ends lost 6 bases and 1 base, in that order; junction bases with no gene match: 6. The authors obtained PBMCs from roughly 10 ml of fresh peripheral blood. RNA transcripts provided the source from which TCR beta CDR3 regions were amplified. The primer set for the first-round RT-PCR of the TCR CDR3 was HTBI. In TCRdb, the multiplex PCR reads were re-called with MiXCR into one record per CDR3 protein. Altogether hundreds of thousands of distinct CDR3 sequences are present, over 15% being singletons, with the ten largest covering 16%.

The chain has TRBV2 and TRBJ1-5; 10 positions agree with TRBD1. Sequencing was done on a sample of blood. This TCR was sampled from a woman in her forties or fifties with Graves' hyperthyroidism that later progressed to Graves' ophthalmopathy. The CDR3 loop is CASRDRGIISNQPQHF. CDR3 DNA sequence: TGTGCCAGCAGGGACAGGGGGATTATAAGCAATCAGCCCCAGCATTTT.